The source of this TCR beta chain is a study of T cell changes during pregnancy in multiple sclerosis. Germline CDR1 is MGHRA and CDR2 is YSYEKL. The germline V and J ends were trimmed by 0 bases and 3 bases, with 14 bases remaining between them. This CDR3 comprises 16 residues. Produced via immunoSEQ multiplex PCR; TCRdb's table is partial and in-frame only. In the table there are 70,000 to 80,000 clones, roughly 91% of which are singletons. The material sequenced was peripheral blood, taken in the first trimester of pregnancy. This sequence joins TRBV4-1 and TRBJ1-1; D is unresolved. This TCR was sampled from a female donor with multiple sclerosis, enrolled in a pregnancy study. The CDR3 DNA sequence: TGCGCCAGCAGCCAAGAGAACAGCCTTTCCCACACTGAAGCTTTCTTT. Translation: CASSQENSLSHTEAFF.